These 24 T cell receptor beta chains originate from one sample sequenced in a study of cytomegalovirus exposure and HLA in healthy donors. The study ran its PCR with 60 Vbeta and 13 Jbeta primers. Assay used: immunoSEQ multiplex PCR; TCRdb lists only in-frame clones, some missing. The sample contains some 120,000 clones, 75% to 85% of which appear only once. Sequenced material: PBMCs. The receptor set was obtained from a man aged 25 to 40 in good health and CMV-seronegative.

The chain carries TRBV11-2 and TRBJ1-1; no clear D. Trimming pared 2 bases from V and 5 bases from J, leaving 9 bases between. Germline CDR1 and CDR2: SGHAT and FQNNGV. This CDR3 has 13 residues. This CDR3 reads CASSLPVATEAFF. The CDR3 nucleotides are TGTGCCAGCAGCTTACCGGTTGCTACTGAAGCTTTCTTT.

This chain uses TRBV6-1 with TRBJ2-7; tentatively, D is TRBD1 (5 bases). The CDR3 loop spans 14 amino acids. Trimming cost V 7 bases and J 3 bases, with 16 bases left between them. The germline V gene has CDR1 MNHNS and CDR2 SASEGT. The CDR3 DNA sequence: TGTGCCAGCAAGTCTACAGGTTCCCACTACGAGCAGTACTTC. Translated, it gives CASKSTGSHYEQYF.

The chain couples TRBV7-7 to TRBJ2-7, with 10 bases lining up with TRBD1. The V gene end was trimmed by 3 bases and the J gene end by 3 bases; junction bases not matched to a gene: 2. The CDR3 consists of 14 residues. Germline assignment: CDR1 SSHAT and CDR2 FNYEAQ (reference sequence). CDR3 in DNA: TGTGCCAGCAGCTTGGGGGACAGGGGCTACGAGCAGTACTTC. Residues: CASSLGDRGYEQYF.

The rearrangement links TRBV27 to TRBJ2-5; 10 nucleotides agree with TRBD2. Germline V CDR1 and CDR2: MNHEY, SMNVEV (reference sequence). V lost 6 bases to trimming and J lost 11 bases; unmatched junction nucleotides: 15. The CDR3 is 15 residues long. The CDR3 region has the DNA TGTGCCAGCAGCTCTCGTTCTAGCGGGAGAAAAGGGCAGTACTTC. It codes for CASSSRSSGRKGQYF.

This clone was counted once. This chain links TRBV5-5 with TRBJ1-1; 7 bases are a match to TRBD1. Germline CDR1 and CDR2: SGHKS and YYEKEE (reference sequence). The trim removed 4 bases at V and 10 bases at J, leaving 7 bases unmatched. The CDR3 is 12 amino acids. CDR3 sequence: CASSLPGGRAFF. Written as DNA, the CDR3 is TGTGCCAGCAGCCTCCCAGGGGGTAGAGCTTTCTTT.

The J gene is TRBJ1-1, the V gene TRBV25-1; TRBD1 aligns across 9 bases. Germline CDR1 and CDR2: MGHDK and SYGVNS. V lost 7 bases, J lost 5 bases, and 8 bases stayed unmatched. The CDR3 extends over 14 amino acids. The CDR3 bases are TGTGCCAGCATGGACAGGGGATGGGGAACTGAAGCTTTCTTT. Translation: CASMDRGWGTEAFF.

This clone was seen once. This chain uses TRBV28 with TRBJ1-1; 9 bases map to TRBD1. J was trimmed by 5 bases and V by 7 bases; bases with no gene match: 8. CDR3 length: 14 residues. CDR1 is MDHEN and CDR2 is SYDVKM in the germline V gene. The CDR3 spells CASKIGQGTTEAFF. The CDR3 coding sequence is TGTGCCAGCAAAATAGGACAGGGGACAACTGAAGCTTTCTTT.

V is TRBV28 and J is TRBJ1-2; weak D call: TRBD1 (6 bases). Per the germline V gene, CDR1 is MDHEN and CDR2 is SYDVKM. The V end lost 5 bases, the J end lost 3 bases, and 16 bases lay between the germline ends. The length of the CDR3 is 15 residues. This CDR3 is CASSPQGRSYYGYTF. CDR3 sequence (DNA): TGTGCCAGCAGTCCACAGGGCCGGTCATACTATGGCTACACCTTC.

Here the CDR3 DNA reads TGTGCCAGCAGAAGACACGATCCCCCGAATTCACCCCTCCACTTT. Protein: CASRRHDPPNSPLHF. The chain recombines TRBV27 with TRBJ1-6; D is unclear. Germline values: CDR1 MNHEY, CDR2 SMNVEV (reference sequence). The CDR3 totals 15 residues. The V end was cut by 6 bases, the J end by 7 bases, with 16 bases between.

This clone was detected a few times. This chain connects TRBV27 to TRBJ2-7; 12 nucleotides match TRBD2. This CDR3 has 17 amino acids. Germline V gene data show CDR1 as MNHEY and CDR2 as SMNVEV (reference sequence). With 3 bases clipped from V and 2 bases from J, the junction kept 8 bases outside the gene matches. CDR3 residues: CASSFAGGLAGTYEQYF. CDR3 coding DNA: TGTGCCAGCAGTTTCGCGGGGGGACTAGCGGGCACCTACGAGCAGTACTTC.

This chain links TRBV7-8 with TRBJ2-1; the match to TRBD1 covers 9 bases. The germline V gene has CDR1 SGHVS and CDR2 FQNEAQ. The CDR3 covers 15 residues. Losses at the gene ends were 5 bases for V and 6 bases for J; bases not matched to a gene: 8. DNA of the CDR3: TGTGCCAGCAGCACGGGACAGGGCGTTTTCAATGAGCAGTTCTTC. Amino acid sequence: CASSTGQGVFNEQFF.

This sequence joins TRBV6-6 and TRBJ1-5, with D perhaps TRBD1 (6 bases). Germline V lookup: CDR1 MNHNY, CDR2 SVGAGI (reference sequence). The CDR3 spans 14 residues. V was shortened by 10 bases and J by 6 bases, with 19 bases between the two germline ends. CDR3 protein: CATIKRGGGQPQHF. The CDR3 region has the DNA TGTGCCACAATAAAACGCGGGGGCGGTCAGCCCCAGCATTTT.

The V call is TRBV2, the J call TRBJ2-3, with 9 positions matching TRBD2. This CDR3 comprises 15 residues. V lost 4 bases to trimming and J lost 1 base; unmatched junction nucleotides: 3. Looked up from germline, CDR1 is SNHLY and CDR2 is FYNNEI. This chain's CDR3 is CASSAERGGTDTQYF. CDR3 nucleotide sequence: TGTGCCAGCAGTGCTGAGCGGGGGGGCACAGATACGCAGTATTTT.

The CDR3 DNA sequence: TGTGCCAGTAGACAGGGGGCTAATTCACCCCTCCACTTT. Its translation: CASRQGANSPLHF. The rearrangement joins TRBV19 to TRBJ1-6, with 9 bases lining up with TRBD1. Germline V CDR1 and CDR2: LNHDA, SQIVND (reference sequence). This CDR3 comprises 13 residues. Unmatched junction bases numbered 0, after V lost 6 bases and J lost 6 bases.

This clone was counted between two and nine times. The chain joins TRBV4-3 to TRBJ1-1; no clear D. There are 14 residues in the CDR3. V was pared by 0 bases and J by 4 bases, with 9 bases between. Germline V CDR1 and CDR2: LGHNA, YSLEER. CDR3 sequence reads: CASSQDLGSTEAFF. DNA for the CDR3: TGCGCCAGCAGCCAAGATCTAGGGAGCACTGAAGCTTTCTTT.

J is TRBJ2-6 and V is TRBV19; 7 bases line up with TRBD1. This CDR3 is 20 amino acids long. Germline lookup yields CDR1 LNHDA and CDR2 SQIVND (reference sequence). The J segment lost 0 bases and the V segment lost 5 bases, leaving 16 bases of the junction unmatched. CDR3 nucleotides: TGTGCCAGTAGTCCGGGATCTCCGGGACAGCCTCTCTCTGGGGCCAACGTCCTGACTTTC. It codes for CASSPGSPGQPLSGANVLTF.

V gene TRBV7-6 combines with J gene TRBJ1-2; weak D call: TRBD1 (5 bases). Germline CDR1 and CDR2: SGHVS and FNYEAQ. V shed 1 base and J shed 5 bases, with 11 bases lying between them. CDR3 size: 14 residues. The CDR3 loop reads CASSLGGAKYGYTF. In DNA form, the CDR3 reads TGTGCCAGCAGCTTAGGCGGGGCAAAGTATGGCTACACCTTC.

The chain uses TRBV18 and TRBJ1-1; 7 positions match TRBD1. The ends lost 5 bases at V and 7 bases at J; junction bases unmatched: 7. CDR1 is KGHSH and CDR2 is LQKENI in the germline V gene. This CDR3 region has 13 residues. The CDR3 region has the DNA TGTGCCAGCTCAAGACAGGGAATGAATGAAGCTTTCTTT. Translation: CASSRQGMNEAFF.

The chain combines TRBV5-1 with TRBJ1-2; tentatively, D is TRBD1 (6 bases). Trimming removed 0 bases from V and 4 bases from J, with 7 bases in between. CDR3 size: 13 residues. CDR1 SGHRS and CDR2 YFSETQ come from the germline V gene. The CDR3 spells CASSLEGGYGYTF. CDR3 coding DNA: TGCGCCAGCAGCTTGGAAGGGGGCTATGGCTACACCTTC. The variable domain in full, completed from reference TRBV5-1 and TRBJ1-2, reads KAGVTQTPRYLIKTRGQQVTLSCSPISGHRSVSWYQQTPGQGLQFLFEYFSETQRNKGNFPGRFSGRQFSNSRSEMNVSTLELGDSALYLCASSLEGGYGYTFGSGTRLTVV.

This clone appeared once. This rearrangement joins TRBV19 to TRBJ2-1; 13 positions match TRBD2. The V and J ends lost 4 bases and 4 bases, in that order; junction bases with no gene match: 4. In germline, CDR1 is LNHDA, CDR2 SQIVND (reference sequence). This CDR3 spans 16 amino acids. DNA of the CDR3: TGTGCCAGTAGTAAGACTAGCGGGAGGACGTACAATGAGCAGTTCTTC. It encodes CASSKTSGRTYNEQFF. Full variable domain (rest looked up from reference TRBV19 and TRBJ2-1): DGGITQSPKYLFRKEGQNVTLSCEQNLNHDAMYWYRQDPGQGLRLIYYSQIVNDFQKGDIAEGYSVSREKKESFPLTVTSAQKNPTAFYLCASSKTSGRTYNEQFFGPGTRLTVL.

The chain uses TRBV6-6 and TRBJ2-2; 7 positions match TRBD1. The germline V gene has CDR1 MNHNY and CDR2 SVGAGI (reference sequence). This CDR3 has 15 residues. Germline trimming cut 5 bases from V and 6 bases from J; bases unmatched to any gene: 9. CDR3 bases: TGTGCCAGCAGTCAGACAGGGCGAGAGGCCGGGGAGCTGTTTTTT. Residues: CASSQTGREAGELFF.

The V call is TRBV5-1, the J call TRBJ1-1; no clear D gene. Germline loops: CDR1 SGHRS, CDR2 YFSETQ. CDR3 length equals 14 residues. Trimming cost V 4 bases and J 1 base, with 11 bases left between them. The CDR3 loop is CASSGEGKNTEAFF. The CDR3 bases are TGCGCCAGCAGCGGAGAGGGAAAGAACACTGAAGCTTTCTTT.

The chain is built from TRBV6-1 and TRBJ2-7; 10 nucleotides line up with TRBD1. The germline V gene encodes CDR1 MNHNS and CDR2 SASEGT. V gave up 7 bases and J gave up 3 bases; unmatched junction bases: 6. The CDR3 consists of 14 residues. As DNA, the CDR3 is TGTGCCAGCATTCTCCGGGACAGGGGCTACGAGCAGTACTTC. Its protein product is CASILRDRGYEQYF.

CDR3 in amino acids: CASSQEDLNTEAFF. The CDR3 nucleotides are TGCGCCAGCAGCCAAGAGGACTTGAACACTGAAGCTTTCTTT. The chain joins TRBV4-1 to TRBJ1-1; no definite D call. Germline-derived CDR1 and CDR2 are MGHRA and YSYEKL. The CDR3 is 14 amino acids. The V gene lost 0 bases and the J gene lost 0 bases, with 5 bases spanning the gap.